Listed below are T cell receptor beta chains from one sample, sequenced in a study of blood T cell repertoires in COVID-19. Generated by immunoSEQ multiplex PCR, the TCRdb table keeps only in-frame clones and is missing some. The sample contains 250,000 to 300,000 clones, about 91% of which appear only once. The sequencing sample was made of PBMCs or T cells enriched from blood (not recorded which). Receptors were obtained from a human donor in a cohort exposed to, infected with or recovered from COVID-19 (not recorded which). The donor label of this sample is uncertain. CDR3s include the opening cysteine and the closing phenylalanine or tryptophan. D genes are given only for firm matches. For some rows the clone size is stated as once, few or many, or as a class when expanded; others skip it.

-,TRBV2,-,TRBJ1-4,CASSEAGAWATNEKLFF,TGTGCCAGCAGTGAAGCGGGGGCCTGGGCGACTAATGAAAAACTGTTTTTT
-,TRBV11-2,-,TRBJ1-2,CASSPGRGRSNYGYTF,TGTGCCAGCAGCCCGGGGCGGGGCAGGAGTAACTATGGCTACACCTTC
-,TRBV14,-,TRBJ1-4,CASSQVAGPNEKLFF,TGTGCCAGCAGCCAAGTAGCAGGGCCTAATGAAAAACTGTTTTTT
-,TRBV7-3,-,TRBJ2-3,CASSLRASTDTQYF,TGTGCCAGCAGCCTCCGTGCGAGCACAGATACGCAGTATTTT
-,TRBV15,-,TRBJ2-7,CATSRQEAYEQYF,TGTGCCACCAGCAGACAGGAAGCCTACGAGCAGTACTTC
-,TRBV5-1,-,TRBJ2-3,CASSLSTADTQYF,TGCGCCAGCAGCTTGTCGACAGCAGATACGCAGTATTTT
TRBD2,TRBV6-2/TRBV6-3,-,TRBJ2-7,CASSQLAGLAYEQYF,TGTGCCAGCAGTCAACTAGCGGGGTTGGCCTACGAGCAGTACTTC
TRBD2,TRBV7-3,-,TRBJ2-1,CASSSGSGPYNEQFF,TGTGCCAGCAGCTCCGGTAGCGGGCCATACAATGAGCAGTTCTTC
TRBD1,TRBV19,-,TRBJ2-5,CASSIAMGGQGRETQYF,TGTGCCAGTAGTATCGCGATGGGGGGACAGGGGAGGGAGACCCAGTACTTC
TRBD2,TRBV4-1,-,TRBJ2-5,CASSQVGLAGRGETQYF,TGCGCCAGCAGCCAAGTGGGACTAGCGGGGAGGGGAGAGACCCAGTACTTC
TRBD1,TRBV7-2,-,TRBJ1-1,CASSPDRGRTEAFF,TGTGCCAGCAGCCCGGACAGGGGGCGGACTGAAGCTTTCTTT
-,TRBV7-6,-,TRBJ1-2,CASSLGPRSSARNYGYTF,TGTGCCAGCAGCTTAGGCCCGAGGAGTTCCGCCCGTAACTATGGCTACACCTTC
TRBD1,TRBV13,-,TRBJ1-4,CASSLGTGANEKLFF,TGTGCCAGCAGCTTAGGAACAGGGGCAAATGAAAAACTGTTTTTT
TRBD1,TRBV6-2/TRBV6-3,-,TRBJ2-7,CASSGGTGVSYEQYF,TGTGCCAGCAGCGGCGGGACAGGAGTCTCCTACGAGCAGTACTTC
TRBD1,TRBV13,-,TRBJ1-2,CASSQDRGRGYTF,TGTGCCAGCAGCCAAGACAGGGGGCGAGGCTACACCTTC
-,TRBV9,-,TRBJ2-5,CASSPPRPRKTQYF,TGTGCCAGCAGCCCCCCCCGCCCTAGGAAGACCCAGTACTTC
TRBD1,TRBV13,-,TRBJ1-3,CASSAGQYSGNTIYF,TGTGCCAGCAGCGCGGGACAGTACTCTGGAAACACCATATATTTT
TRBD1,TRBV25-1,-,TRBJ1-1,CASSESGQGRAEAFF,TGTGCCAGCAGTGAATCGGGACAGGGGAGAGCTGAAGCTTTCTTT
TRBD1,TRBV5-5,once,TRBJ1-1,CASSWDSSNTEAFF,TGTGCCAGCAGCTGGGACAGTTCGAACACTGAAGCTTTCTTT
-,TRBV5-6,-,TRBJ1-2,CASSLVRKREGYTF,TGTGCCAGCAGCTTGGTTCGGAAAAGGGAGGGCTACACCTTC
TRBD1,TRBV7-2,-,TRBJ2-5,CASSLGGTGQETQYF,TGTGCCAGCAGCTTAGGGGGGACAGGGCAAGAGACCCAGTACTTC